In its sample, the clone carrying this T cell receptor beta chain was seen many times. The sample is drawn from a study of human T cells and chemical hapten exposure. Noted time point: patch test 2, 6 weeks after DPC sensitization. As to treatment: therapeutic diphenylcyclopropenone sensitization with weekly scalp DPC. Each CDR3 protein is one row after TCRdb ran MiXCR on the RACE reads. The data show 350,000 to 400,000 distinct CDR3 sequences, about 6.9% seen once. The germline CDR1 and CDR2 sequences are LGHNA and YSLEER. This CDR3 contains 14 residues. V gave up 0 bases and J gave up 6 bases, with 12 bases separating them.

The specimen was whole blood, collected in connection with sensitization to the hapten diphenylcyclopropenone (DPC). The clonotype was recovered from a woman aged 18-29 years with alopecia areata. Some clones in this sample may be carry-over from other donors' samples. This rearrangement joins TRBV4-3 to TRBJ2-7; D ambiguous. The CDR3 DNA reads TGCGCCAGCAGCCAAGATGGGTCAAGGGCCGAGCAGTACTTC. This translates into CASSQDGSRAEQYF.